One sample yielded the 5 T cell receptor beta chains listed below, sequenced in a study of cytomegalovirus exposure and HLA in healthy donors. PCR employed 60 Vbeta and 13 Jbeta primers. Repertoires were generated with immunoSEQ multiplex PCR, while TCRdb's copy carries only in-frame clones and drops some. This table holds 60,000 to 90,000 clones, approximately 67% found once. Sequenced sample: PBMCs. The source is a middle-aged man in good health and CMV-seropositive.

This clone came up once. The chain has TRBV19 and TRBJ2-1, with a tentative D call TRBD1 (6 bases). V lost 10 bases, J lost 7 bases, and 11 bases lay in between. The CDR3 is 11 amino acids. The germline CDR1 and CDR2 sequences are LNHDA and SQIVND (reference sequence). CDR3 region: CATNRENEQFF. DNA of the CDR3: TGTGCCACTAACAGGGAGAATGAGCAGTTCTTC.

This clone was picked up one time. This rearrangement joins TRBV2 to TRBJ1-1; a possible D gene is TRBD1 (5 bases). The length of the CDR3 is 16 residues. Germline V gene sequence: CDR1 SNHLY, CDR2 FYNNEI. V lost 4 bases to trimming and J lost 6 bases, with 21 bases between them. The chain's CDR3 is CASSVRGGLLGAEAFF. The CDR3 nucleotides are TGTGCCAGCAGTGTAAGGGGCGGACTACTTGGCGCTGAAGCTTTCTTT.

On this clone itself: Since no conserved phenylalanine or tryptophan closes the CDR3, a read error is the likely cause. The V call is TRBV5-1, the J call TRBJ1-1; 10 positions match TRBD1. The germline CDR1 and CDR2 sequences are SGHRS and YFSETQ. V lost 0 bases, J lost 1 base, and 0 bases stayed unmatched. This CDR3 spans 15 amino acids. CDR3 amino acids: CASSLGTGGNTEAFV. CDR3 sequence (DNA): TGCGCCAGCAGCTTGGGGACAGGGGGGAACACTGAAGCTTTCGTT.

The rearrangement uses TRBV27 and TRBJ1-1; D may be TRBD1 (5 bases). Germline V CDR1 and CDR2: MNHEY, SMNVEV (reference sequence). This CDR3 has 14 residues. The V and J ends lost 5 bases and 5 bases respectively, with 15 bases between them. In DNA, the CDR3 is TGTGCCAGCAGTCCCAGGGAGCGGGGAACTGAAGCTTTCTTT. Translated, it gives CASSPRERGTEAFF.

This rearrangement joins TRBV18 to TRBJ2-7; no clear D gene. Trimming left V 0 bases short and J 0 bases short, with 9 bases between. The CDR3 sequence is 15 residues long. CDR1 and CDR2 (germline): KGHSH, LQKENI. CDR3 in DNA: TGTGCCAGCTCACCACCGGCGGTAGCCTCCTACGAGCAGTACTTC. Translating it yields CASSPPAVASYEQYF.